The 30 T cell receptor beta chains below were found in one sample sequenced in a study of cytomegalovirus exposure and HLA in healthy donors. Primers included in the PCR were 60 Vbeta and 13 Jbeta primers. Repertoires were generated with immunoSEQ multiplex PCR, while TCRdb's copy carries only in-frame clones and drops some. The sample lists 80,000 to 95,000 clones; roughly four fifths were seen once. Sequencing was done on a sample of PBMCs. These receptors were taken from a woman aged 18-29 years in good health and CMV-seropositive.

This clone was seen just once. The chain recombines TRBV4-1 with TRBJ2-5, with D maybe TRBD2 (6 bases). V was cut by 4 bases and J by 4 bases, with 16 bases left in between. CDR3 length: 15 amino acids. Germline values: CDR1 MGHRA, CDR2 YSYEKL. The CDR3 nucleotides are TGCGCCAGCAGCCGGGAGGTCGGGAGAGGAGAGACCCAGTACTTC. As protein: CASSREVGRGETQYF.

In its sample, this clone was seen a few times. The rearrangement uses TRBV28 and TRBJ2-7; TRBD1 matches at 11 bases. Per the germline V gene, CDR1 is MDHEN and CDR2 is SYDVKM. The V and J ends lost 2 bases and 3 bases, in that order; junction bases with no gene match: 9. The CDR3 covers 17 residues. CDR3 amino acids: CASSLPRAGTGGYEQYF. CDR3 in DNA: TGTGCCAGCAGTTTACCTAGAGCCGGGACAGGGGGCTACGAGCAGTACTTC. The full variable domain, rest sourced from reference TRBV28 and TRBJ2-7, is DVKVTQSSRYLVKRTGEKVFLECVQDMDHENMFWYRQDPGLGLRLIYFSYDVKMKEKGDIPEGYSVSREKKERFSLILESASTNQTSMYLCASSLPRAGTGGYEQYFGPGTRLTVT.

The sample holds a few counts of this clone. The chain couples TRBV5-4 to TRBJ2-7, with 7 positions matching TRBD1. Germline loops: CDR1 SGHNT, CDR2 YYREEE (reference sequence). Trimming cost V 5 bases and J 5 bases; bases outside gene matches: 4. This CDR3 spans 12 amino acids. This CDR3 reads CASRRQGDEQYF. The CDR3 DNA follows: TGTGCCAGCAGACGACAGGGCGACGAGCAGTACTTC.

This clone has only a few counts. The J gene is TRBJ2-3, the V gene TRBV6-5; D is ambiguous. Trimming took 4 bases from V and 4 from J, leaving 6 bases between them. This CDR3 spans 12 amino acids. The V gene's germline CDR1 is MNHEY and CDR2 SVGAGI. DNA of the CDR3: TGTGCCAGCAGTTCCTCCTCAGATACGCAGTATTTT. It codes for CASSSSSDTQYF.

The chain joins TRBV6-1 to TRBJ2-1; possibly TRBD2 for D (5 bases). V gave up 0 bases and J gave up 3 bases, with 6 bases separating them. This CDR3 comprises 14 residues. The germline gives CDR1 MNHNS, CDR2 SASEGT. For the CDR3, the DNA is TGTGCCAGCAGTGAAGCGGCGGGCTACAATGAGCAGTTCTTC. It encodes CASSEAAGYNEQFF.

The V and J genes are TRBV4-1 and TRBJ1-3, with D tentatively TRBD1 (6 bases). V was cut by 6 bases and J by 0 bases, with 12 bases left in between. Germline V gene sequence: CDR1 MGHRA, CDR2 YSYEKL. The CDR3 runs 15 residues. CDR3 region: CASRALGGSGNTIYF. CDR3 nucleotides: TGCGCCAGCAGGGCCCTAGGGGGCTCTGGAAACACCATATATTTT.

CDR3 residues: CASSISGATEAFF. CDR3 nucleotides: TGTGCCAGTAGTATCTCAGGGGCCACTGAAGCTTTCTTT. V usage is TRBV19 and J usage is TRBJ1-1; weak D call: TRBD1 (6 bases). This CDR3 contains 13 residues. Looked up from germline, CDR1 is LNHDA and CDR2 is SQIVND (reference sequence). Trimming removed 3 bases at V and 4 bases at J, with 9 bases between.

The gene calls are TRBV7-9 and TRBJ2-3; a possible D gene is TRBD2 (5 bases). This CDR3 is 15 amino acids long. The germline V gene encodes CDR1 SEHNR and CDR2 FQNEAQ (reference sequence). Trimming pared 1 base from V and 2 bases from J, leaving 10 bases between. CDR3 nucleotide sequence: TGTGCCAGCAGCTTAGAAGGCGGGCACACAGATACGCAGTATTTT. The encoded protein is CASSLEGGHTDTQYF. Complete variable domain (other parts from reference TRBV7-9 and TRBJ2-3): DTGVSQNPRHKITKRGQNVTFRCDPISEHNRLYWYRQTLGQGPEFLTYFQNEAQLEKSRLLSDRFSAERPKGSFSTLEIQRTEQGDSAMYLCASSLEGGHTDTQYFGPGTRLTVL.

The rearrangement links TRBV6-1 to TRBJ1-6, with D possibly TRBD1 on 6 matching bases. The CDR3 covers 16 residues. Germline lookup yields CDR1 MNHNS and CDR2 SASEGT. Deletions cut 3 bases from V and 7 bases from J, with 16 bases between. The CDR3 bases are TGTGCCAGCAGTGAGAGTTTTGACAGGCAAAATTCACCCCTCCACTTT. This sequence encodes CASSESFDRQNSPLHF.

V is TRBV6-5 and J is TRBJ2-7; possible D gene TRBD1, 5 bases. V lost 4 bases to trimming and J lost 4 bases, with 14 bases between them. The CDR3 covers 14 residues. Per germline, CDR1 MNHEY and CDR2 SVGAGI. The CDR3 DNA follows: TGTGCCAGCAGTTTTTACCCGTCAGGGTACGAGCAGTACTTC. Protein sequence: CASSFYPSGYEQYF.

This chain joins TRBV5-1 and TRBJ2-5; no clear D. The CDR3 consists of 14 residues. Trimming shortened V by 5 bases and J by 5 bases, and 16 bases separated the two germline ends. Germline V CDR1 and CDR2: SGHRS, YFSETQ. Written as DNA, the CDR3 is TGCGCCAGCAGTCGCGTCCCCCCGTCGGAGACCCAGTACTTC. Encoded protein: CASSRVPPSETQYF.

The genes are TRBV6-5 and TRBJ1-2; tentative D call: TRBD1 (6 bases). Germline values: CDR1 MNHEY, CDR2 SVGAGI. CDR3 length: 15 residues. Trimming left V 0 bases short and J 4 bases short, with 12 bases between. CDR3 coding DNA: TGTGCCAGCAGTTACTCGGGGGGGGCCTCCTATGGCTACACCTTC. Protein sequence: CASSYSGGASYGYTF.

The gene calls are TRBV6-5 and TRBJ2-5; no clear D gene. In germline, CDR1 is MNHEY, CDR2 SVGAGI. This CDR3 is built from 12 residues. Between the trimmed V and J ends, which lost 5 bases and 5 bases, there was a span of 9 bases. The CDR3 DNA sequence: TGTGCCAGCAGTCCCCTCGGGGAGACCCAGTACTTC. Residues: CASSPLGETQYF.

The chain's CDR3 is CSAELTGLSTDTQYF. The DNA of the CDR3 is TGCAGCGCCGAATTGACAGGGTTGAGCACAGATACGCAGTATTTT. The V gene is TRBV29-1, the J gene TRBJ2-3; 7 bases line up with TRBD1. After removal of 7 bases from V and 0 bases from J, the junction contained 10 bases not matched to a gene. CDR1 and CDR2 (germline): SQVTM, ANQGSEA. The CDR3 length is 15 residues.

The chain joins TRBV9 to TRBJ1-2; 11 bases fit TRBD1. V gave up 4 bases and J gave up 4 bases; unmatched junction bases: 6. This CDR3 spans 15 amino acids. The germline V gene encodes CDR1 SGDLS and CDR2 YYNGEE. CDR3 sequence (DNA): TGTGCCAGCAGCACTGGGACAGGGGGTGCCTATGGCTACACCTTC. As protein: CASSTGTGGAYGYTF.

This sequence joins TRBV30 and TRBJ1-2; 7 nucleotides match TRBD1. The CDR3 covers 15 residues. Germline V gene sequence: CDR1 GTSNPN, CDR2 SVGIG (reference sequence). Trimming at V came to 5 bases and at J to 0 bases, leaving 9 bases not matched to a gene. CDR3 region: CAWQPRGTANYGYTF. The CDR3 coding sequence is TGTGCCTGGCAACCTCGTGGGACAGCTAACTATGGCTACACCTTC.

The V call is TRBV6-5, the J call TRBJ1-1; TRBD1 matches 9 bases. The CDR3 consists of 13 residues. Trimming removed 5 bases from V and 5 bases from J; junction bases left unmatched: 3. CDR1 and CDR2 from the germline V gene are MNHEY and SVGAGI. The CDR3 loop reads CASSTQGATEAFF. The CDR3 DNA is TGTGCCAGCAGTACACAGGGGGCAACTGAAGCTTTCTTT.

The chain uses TRBV28 and TRBJ2-7; 8 bases match TRBD2. The germline CDR1 and CDR2 sequences are MDHEN and SYDVKM. V dropped 4 bases and J dropped 9; count of bases not matched to a gene: 20. This CDR3 region has 17 residues. The CDR3 loop is CASSSLRLARTQIGQYF. CDR3 sequence (DNA): TGTGCCAGCAGTTCACTCCGACTAGCGCGTACCCAGATAGGGCAGTACTTC.

The chain's CDR3 is CASSPRPGKPAGNTIYF. Here the CDR3 DNA reads TGTGCCAGCAGCCCAAGACCGGGGAAACCGGCGGGAAACACCATATATTTT. The V call is TRBV9, the J call TRBJ1-3, with D unclear. The V gene's germline CDR1 is SGDLS and CDR2 YYNGEE. Trimming took 4 bases from V and 4 from J, leaving 21 bases between them. This CDR3 is built from 17 residues.

This clone appeared once. V and J are TRBV13 and TRBJ2-5, with D tentatively TRBD2 (5 bases). The length of the CDR3 is 14 residues. CDR1 is PRHDT, CDR2 FYEKMQ, per germline (reference sequence). The V and J ends lost 0 bases and 2 bases respectively, with 7 bases between them. Here the CDR3 DNA reads TGTGCCAGCAGCTTAGGCCGGGAACAAGAGACCCAGTACTTC. Its protein product is CASSLGREQETQYF.

J is TRBJ1-1 and V is TRBV12-5; D is possibly TRBD1 (5 bases). The CDR3 sequence is 15 residues long. Germline assignment: CDR1 LGHNT and CDR2 FRNRAP. Trimming took 8 bases from V and 1 from J, leaving 17 bases between them. The CDR3 protein is CASSALGQGNTEAFF. CDR3 nucleotide sequence: TGTGCTAGTTCCGCGCTGGGCCAGGGGAACACTGAAGCTTTCTTT.

The chain has TRBV5-1 and TRBJ2-2; possibly TRBD2 for D (6 bases). V was clipped by 0 bases and J by 2 bases, with 20 bases between them. Germline assignment: CDR1 SGHRS and CDR2 YFSETQ. This CDR3 is 19 amino acids long. The CDR3 region has the DNA TGCGCCAGCAGCTTGGAGTGGCAGGGAGGTTCAATAAACACCGGGGAGCTGTTTTTT. As protein: CASSLEWQGGSINTGELFF.

The chain links TRBV5-4 to TRBJ2-1; maybe TRBD1 (5 bases). The V end lost 1 base, the J end lost 0 bases, and 11 bases lay between the germline ends. The CDR3 totals 16 residues. Germline-derived CDR1 and CDR2 are SGHNT and YYREEE (reference sequence). The CDR3 DNA reads as TGTGCCAGCAGCTTGAAACAGGTGAGCTCCTACAATGAGCAGTTCTTC. It is translated as CASSLKQVSSYNEQFF.

The CDR3 reads CATSGGNTEAFF. For the CDR3, the DNA is TGTGCCACATCTGGAGGGAACACTGAAGCTTTCTTT. The V and J genes are TRBV6-5 and TRBJ1-1; D gene unclear. CDR3 length: 12 amino acids. Germline values: CDR1 MNHEY, CDR2 SVGAGI. Trimming pared 10 bases from V and 1 base from J, leaving 10 bases between.

This clone was recorded once. The chain has TRBV19 and TRBJ2-7; 11 nucleotides align to TRBD2. There are 17 residues in the CDR3. The germline V gene encodes CDR1 LNHDA and CDR2 SQIVND (reference sequence). Germline trimming cut 5 bases from V and 1 base from J; bases unmatched to any gene: 10. CDR3 in amino acids: CASSVGTSGFRSYEQYF. Written as DNA, the CDR3 is TGTGCCAGTAGTGTAGGGACTAGCGGATTCCGATCCTACGAGCAGTACTTC.

The chain joins TRBV7-9 to TRBJ2-5; TRBD2 matches 9 bases. Germline CDR1 SEHNR, CDR2 FQNEAQ (reference sequence). This CDR3 comprises 16 residues. V gave up 2 bases and J gave up 5 bases; unmatched junction bases: 9. For the CDR3, the DNA is TGTGCCAGCAGCTTAAGGCGAGCGGGGGGCCTGGAGACCCAGTACTTC. This translates into CASSLRRAGGLETQYF.

V gene TRBV25-1 combines with J gene TRBJ2-7; a possible D gene is TRBD1 (5 bases). There are 15 residues in the CDR3. Trimming pared 4 bases from V and 0 bases from J, leaving 13 bases between. Germline CDR1 and CDR2: MGHDK and SYGVNS. Here the CDR3 DNA reads TGTGCCAGCAGTGGGGTGGGGCAGAGCTCCTACGAGCAGTACTTC. It specifies CASSGVGQSSYEQYF.

The genes are TRBV4-1 and TRBJ2-1; 7 bases are shared with TRBD2. The CDR3 extends over 17 amino acids. The trim removed 0 bases at V and 0 bases at J, leaving 5 bases unmatched. Germline CDR1 MGHRA, CDR2 YSYEKL. CDR3 loop: CASSQEGLWGSYNEQFF. The CDR3 DNA is TGCGCCAGCAGCCAAGAGGGACTATGGGGCTCCTACAATGAGCAGTTCTTC.

The V and J genes are TRBV5-6 and TRBJ2-5; possibly TRBD2 for D (7 bases). Germline values: CDR1 SGHDT, CDR2 YYEEEE. The ends were cut back, 3 bases at V and 5 bases at J, with 23 bases in the middle. This CDR3 spans 17 amino acids. CDR3 sequence reads: CASSWGGPTSMMETQYF. The CDR3 DNA sequence: TGTGCCAGCAGCTGGGGGGGGCCGACTAGTATGATGGAGACCCAGTACTTC. Drawing the rest from reference TRBV5-6 and TRBJ2-5, the complete variable domain is DAGVTQSPTHLIKTRGQQVTLRCSPKSGHDTVSWYQQALGQGPQFIFQYYEEEERQRGNFPDRFSGHQFPNYSSELNVNALLLGDSALYLCASSWGGPTSMMETQYFGPGTRLLVL.

This clone was detected once. The gene calls are TRBV19 and TRBJ2-3, with D possibly matching TRBD1 (5 bases). Germline CDR1 reads LNHDA; CDR2 reads SQIVND (reference sequence). Trimming cost V 3 bases and J 4 bases, with 11 bases left between them. This CDR3 region has 14 residues. In DNA, the CDR3 is TGTGCCAGTAGTATTGCAGGGTCCGCAGATACGCAGTATTTT. Translation gives CASSIAGSADTQYF.